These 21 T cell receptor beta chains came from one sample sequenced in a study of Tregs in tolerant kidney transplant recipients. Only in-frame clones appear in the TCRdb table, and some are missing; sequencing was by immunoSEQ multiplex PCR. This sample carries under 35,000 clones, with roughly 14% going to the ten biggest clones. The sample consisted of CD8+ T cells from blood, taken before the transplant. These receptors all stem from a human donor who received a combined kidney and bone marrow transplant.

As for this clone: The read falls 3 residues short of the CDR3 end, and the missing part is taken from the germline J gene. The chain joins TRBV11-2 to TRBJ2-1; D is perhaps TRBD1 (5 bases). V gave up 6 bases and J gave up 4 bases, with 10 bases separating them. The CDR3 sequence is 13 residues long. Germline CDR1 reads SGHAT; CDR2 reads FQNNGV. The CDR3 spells CASRETAYNEQFF. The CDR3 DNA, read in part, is TGTGCCAGCAGGGAGACAGCTTACAATGAG. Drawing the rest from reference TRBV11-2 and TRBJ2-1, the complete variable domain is EAGVAQSPRYKIIEKRQSVAFWCNPISGHATLYWYQQILGQGPKLLIQFQNNGVVDDSQLPKDRFSAERLKGVDSTLKIQPAKLEDSAVYLCASRETAYNEQFFGPGTRLTVL.

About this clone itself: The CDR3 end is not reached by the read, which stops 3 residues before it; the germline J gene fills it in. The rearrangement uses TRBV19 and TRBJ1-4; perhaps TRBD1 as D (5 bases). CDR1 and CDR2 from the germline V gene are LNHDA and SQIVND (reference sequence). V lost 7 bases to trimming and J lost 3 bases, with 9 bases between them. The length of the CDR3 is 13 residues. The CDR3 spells CASKQAPNEKLFF. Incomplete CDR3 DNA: TGTGCCAGTAAACAGGCCCCTAATGAAAAA.

CDR3 region: CSAPARLASNTGELFF. CDR3 DNA, as far as it was read: TGCAGTGCTCCTGCTCGACTAGCGTCGAACACCGGGGAG. This chain uses TRBV20-1 with TRBJ2-2, with 8 positions matching TRBD2. Coverage ceases 3 residues before the CDR3 finishes, and the germline J gene fills in the end. The CDR3 spans 16 residues. Trimming removed 5 bases from V and 0 bases from J; junction bases left unmatched: 8. Germline V gives CDR1 DFQATT, CDR2 SNEGSKA (reference sequence).

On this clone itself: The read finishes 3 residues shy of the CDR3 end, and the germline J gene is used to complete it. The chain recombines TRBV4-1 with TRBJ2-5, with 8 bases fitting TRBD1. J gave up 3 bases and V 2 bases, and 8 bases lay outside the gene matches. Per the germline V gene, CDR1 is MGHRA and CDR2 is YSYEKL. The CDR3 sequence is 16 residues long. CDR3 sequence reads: CASSQNPPTGEETQYF. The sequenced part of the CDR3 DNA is TGCGCCAGCAGCCAAAACCCACCGACAGGGGAAGAGACC.

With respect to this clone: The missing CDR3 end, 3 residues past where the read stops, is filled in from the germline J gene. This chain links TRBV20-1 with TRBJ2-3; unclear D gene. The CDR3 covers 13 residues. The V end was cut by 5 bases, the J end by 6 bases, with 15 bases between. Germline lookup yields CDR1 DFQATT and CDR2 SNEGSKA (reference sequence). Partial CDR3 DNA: TGCAGTGCTCCCGACTTCGGAATCGATACG. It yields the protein CSAPDFGIDT. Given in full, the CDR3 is CSAPDFGIDTQYF.

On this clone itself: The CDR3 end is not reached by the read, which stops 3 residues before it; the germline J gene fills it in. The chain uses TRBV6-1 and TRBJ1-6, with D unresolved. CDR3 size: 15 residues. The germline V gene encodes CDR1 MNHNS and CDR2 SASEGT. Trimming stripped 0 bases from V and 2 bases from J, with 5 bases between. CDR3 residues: CASSEAGTYNSPLHF. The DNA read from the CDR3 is TGTGCCAGCAGTGAAGCAGGCACCTATAATTCACCC.

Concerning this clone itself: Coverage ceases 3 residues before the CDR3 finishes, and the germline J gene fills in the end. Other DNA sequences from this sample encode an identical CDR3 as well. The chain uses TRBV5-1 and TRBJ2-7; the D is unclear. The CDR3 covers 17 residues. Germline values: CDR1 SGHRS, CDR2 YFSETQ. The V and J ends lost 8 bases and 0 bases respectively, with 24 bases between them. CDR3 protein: CASSRVLSVDGSYEQYF. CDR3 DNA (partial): TGCGCCAGTAGCCGGGTGTTGTCCGTAGACGGCTCCTACGAG.

This CDR3 is CASTRTGKIGELFF. CDR3 bases read: TGTGCCAGTACTCGGACAGGGAAGATCGGGGAG. The chain recombines TRBV19 with TRBJ2-2, with 8 nucleotides matching TRBD1. The CDR3 end is not reached by the read, which stops 3 residues before it; the germline J gene fills it in. The CDR3 is 14 residues long. The germline CDR1 and CDR2 sequences are LNHDA and SQIVND (reference sequence). V dropped 7 bases and J dropped 7; count of bases not matched to a gene: 8.

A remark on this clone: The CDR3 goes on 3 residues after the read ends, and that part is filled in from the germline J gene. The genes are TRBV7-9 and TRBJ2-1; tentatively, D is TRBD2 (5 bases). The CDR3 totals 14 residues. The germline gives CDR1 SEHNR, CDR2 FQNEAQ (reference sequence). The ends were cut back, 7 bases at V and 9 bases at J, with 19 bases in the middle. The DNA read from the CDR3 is TGTGCCAGCACCCATGTATCGGGGTCCAGTGAG. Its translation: CASTHVSGSSE. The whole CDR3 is CASTHVSGSSEQFF.

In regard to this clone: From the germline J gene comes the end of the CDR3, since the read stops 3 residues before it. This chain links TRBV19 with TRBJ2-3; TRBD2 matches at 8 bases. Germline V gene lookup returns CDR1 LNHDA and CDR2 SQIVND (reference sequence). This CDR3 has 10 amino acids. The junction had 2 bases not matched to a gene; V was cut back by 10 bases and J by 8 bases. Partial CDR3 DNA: TGTGCCACCAGCGGGAGTACG. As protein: CATSGST. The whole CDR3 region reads CATSGSTQYF. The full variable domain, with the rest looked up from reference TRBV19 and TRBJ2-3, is DGGITQSPKYLFRKEGQNVTLSCEQNLNHDAMYWYRQDPGQGLRLIYYSQIVNDFQKGDIAEGYSVSREKKESFPLTVTSAQKNPTAFYLCATSGSTQYFGPGTRLTVL.

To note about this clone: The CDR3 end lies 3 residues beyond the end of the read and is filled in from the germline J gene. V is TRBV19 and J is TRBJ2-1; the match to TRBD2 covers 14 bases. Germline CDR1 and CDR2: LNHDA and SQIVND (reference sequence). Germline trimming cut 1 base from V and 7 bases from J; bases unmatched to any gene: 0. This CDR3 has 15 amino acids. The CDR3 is CASSIGLAGGNEQFF. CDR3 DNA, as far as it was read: TGTGCCAGTAGTATAGGACTAGCGGGGGGGAATGAG.

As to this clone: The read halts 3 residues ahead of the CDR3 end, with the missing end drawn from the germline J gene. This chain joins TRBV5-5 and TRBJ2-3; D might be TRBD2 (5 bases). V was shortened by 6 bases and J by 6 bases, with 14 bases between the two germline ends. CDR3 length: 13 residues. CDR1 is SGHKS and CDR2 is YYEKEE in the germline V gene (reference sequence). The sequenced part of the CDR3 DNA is TGTGCCAGCATAAAAGCGGTGGAGGATACG. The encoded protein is CASIKAVEDT. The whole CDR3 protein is CASIKAVEDTQYF.

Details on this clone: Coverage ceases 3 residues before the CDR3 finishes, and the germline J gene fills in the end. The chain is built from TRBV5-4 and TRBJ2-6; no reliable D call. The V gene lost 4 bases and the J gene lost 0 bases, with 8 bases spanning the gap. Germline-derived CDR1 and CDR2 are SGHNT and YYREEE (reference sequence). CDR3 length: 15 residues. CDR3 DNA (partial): TGTGCCAGCAGCACTCGAACCTCTGGGGCCAACGTC. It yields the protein CASSTRTSGANV. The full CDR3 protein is CASSTRTSGANVLTF.

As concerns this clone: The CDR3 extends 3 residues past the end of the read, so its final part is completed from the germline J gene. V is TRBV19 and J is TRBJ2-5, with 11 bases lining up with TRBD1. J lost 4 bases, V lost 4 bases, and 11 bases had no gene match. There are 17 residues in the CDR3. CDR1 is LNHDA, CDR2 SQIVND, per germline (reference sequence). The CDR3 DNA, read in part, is TGTGCCAGTAGTACGGACAGGGGGCCCCAACCCGGAGAGACC. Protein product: CASSTDRGPQPGET. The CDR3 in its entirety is CASSTDRGPQPGETQYF. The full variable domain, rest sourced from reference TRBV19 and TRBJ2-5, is DGGITQSPKYLFRKEGQNVTLSCEQNLNHDAMYWYRQDPGQGLRLIYYSQIVNDFQKGDIAEGYSVSREKKESFPLTVTSAQKNPTAFYLCASSTDRGPQPGETQYFGPGTRLLVL.

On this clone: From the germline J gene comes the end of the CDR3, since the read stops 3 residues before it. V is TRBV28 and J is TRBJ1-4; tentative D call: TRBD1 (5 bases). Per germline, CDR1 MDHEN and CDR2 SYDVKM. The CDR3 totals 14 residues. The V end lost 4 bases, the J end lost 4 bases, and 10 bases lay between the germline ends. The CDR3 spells CASSSPGGNEKLFF. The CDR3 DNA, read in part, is TGTGCCAGCAGTTCCCCCGGGGGTAATGAAAAA.

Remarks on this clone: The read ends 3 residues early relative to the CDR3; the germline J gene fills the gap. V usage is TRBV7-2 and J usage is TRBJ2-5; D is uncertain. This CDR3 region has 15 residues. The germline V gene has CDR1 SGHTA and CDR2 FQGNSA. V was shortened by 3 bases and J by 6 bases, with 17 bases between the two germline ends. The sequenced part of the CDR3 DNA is TGTGCCAGCAGCTTTGATAGCTTTTCCCTCCAGACC. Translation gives CASSFDSFSLQT. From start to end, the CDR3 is CASSFDSFSLQTQYF. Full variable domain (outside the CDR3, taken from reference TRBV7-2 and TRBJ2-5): GAGVSQSPSNKVTEKGKDVELRCDPISGHTALYWYRQSLGQGLEFLIYFQGNSAPDKSGLPSDRFSAERTGGSVSTLTIQRTQQEDSAVYLCASSFDSFSLQTQYFGPGTRLLVL.

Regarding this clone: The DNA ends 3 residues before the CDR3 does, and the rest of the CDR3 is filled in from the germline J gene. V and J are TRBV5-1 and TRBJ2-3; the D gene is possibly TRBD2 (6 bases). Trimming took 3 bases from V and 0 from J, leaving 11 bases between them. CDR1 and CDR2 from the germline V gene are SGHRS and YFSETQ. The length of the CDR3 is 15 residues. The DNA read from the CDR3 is TGCGCCAGCAGCTGGGGGGTCTTAAGCACAGATACG. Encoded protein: CASSWGVLSTDT. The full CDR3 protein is CASSWGVLSTDTQYF.

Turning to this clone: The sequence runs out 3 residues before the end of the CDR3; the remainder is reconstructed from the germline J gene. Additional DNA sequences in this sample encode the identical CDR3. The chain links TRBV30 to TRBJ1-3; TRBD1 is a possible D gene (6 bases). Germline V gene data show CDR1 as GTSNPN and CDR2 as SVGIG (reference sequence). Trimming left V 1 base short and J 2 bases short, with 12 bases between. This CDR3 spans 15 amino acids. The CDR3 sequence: CAWSEVGQTGNTIYF. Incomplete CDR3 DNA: TGTGCCTGGAGTGAGGTTGGACAGACTGGAAACACC.

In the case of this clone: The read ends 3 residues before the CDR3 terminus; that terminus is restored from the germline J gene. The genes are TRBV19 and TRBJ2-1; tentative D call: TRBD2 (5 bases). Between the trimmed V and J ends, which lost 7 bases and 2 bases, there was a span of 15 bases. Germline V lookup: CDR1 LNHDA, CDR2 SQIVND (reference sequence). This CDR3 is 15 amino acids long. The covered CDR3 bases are TGTGCCAGTACCACAGTAGCGTTTACCTACAATGAG. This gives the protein CASTTVAFTYNE. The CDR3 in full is CASTTVAFTYNEQFF.

The chain's CDR3 is CASSISGTDYEQYF. CDR3 DNA (partial): TGTGCCAGTAGTATATCCGGGACAGACTACGAG. The gene calls are TRBV19 and TRBJ2-7, with 7 bases fitting TRBD1. The sequenced fragment ends 3 residues before the CDR3 boundary, so the rest is inferred from the germline J gene. This CDR3 has 14 residues. Looked up from germline, CDR1 is LNHDA and CDR2 is SQIVND (reference sequence). The V segment lost 2 bases and the J segment 3 bases; nucleotides outside the gene matches: 4.

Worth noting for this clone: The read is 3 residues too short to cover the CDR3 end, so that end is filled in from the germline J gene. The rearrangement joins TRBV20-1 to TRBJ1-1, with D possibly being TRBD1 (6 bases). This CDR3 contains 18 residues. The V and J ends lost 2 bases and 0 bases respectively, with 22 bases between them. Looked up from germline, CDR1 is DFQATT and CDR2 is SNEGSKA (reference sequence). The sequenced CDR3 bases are TGCAGTGCTAGATCAGAGGACAGCTGGTTCCTCATGAACACTGAA. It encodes CSARSEDSWFLMNTE. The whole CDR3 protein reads CSARSEDSWFLMNTEAFF.